The 21 T cell receptor beta chains below all came from one sample that was sequenced in a study of regulatory T cells in long-lasting Graves disease. Both iRepertoire HTBI primers and Arm-PCR of CDR3 regions were used to build the TCR beta libraries. TCRdb called the multiplex PCR reads again in MiXCR, with one record for every CDR3 protein. The sample yields around 480,000 distinct CDR3 sequences, around 16% seen once. Time point specified: newly diagnosed GD, antithyroid drugs for less than 3 months. RNA extracted from PBMCs served as the sequencing template. The sample was also reused in another study, on T cells in Graves' hyperthyroidism and ophthalmopathy.

The material was peripheral blood mononuclear cells (PBMCs), obtained at new diagnosis, from a patient treated with antithyroid drugs. The source is a man aged 40-49 years with Graves disease.

This clonotype was seen at least ten times. J is TRBJ2-7 and V is TRBV3-1; possible D gene TRBD2, 6 bases. V was clipped by 1 base and J by 12 bases, with 13 bases between them. This CDR3 has 12 residues. Germline V gene data show CDR1 as LGHDT and CDR2 as YNNKEL (reference sequence). The CDR3 loop is CASSQGPGAVYF. The DNA for the CDR3 is TGTGCCAGCAGCCAAGGCCCGGGAGCGGTGTACTTC.

This clonotype occurred many times. The V and J genes are TRBV3-1 and TRBJ2-1, with 11 nucleotides matching TRBD2. Per germline, CDR1 LGHDT and CDR2 YNNKEL (reference sequence). There are 16 residues in the CDR3. V gave up 3 bases and J gave up 6 bases; unmatched junction bases: 7. The CDR3 DNA follows: TGTGCCAGCAGCCATCAACTAGCGGGAGTAGGCAATGAGCAGTTCTTC. This translates into CASSHQLAGVGNEQFF.

The chain joins TRBV30 to TRBJ2-2, with D unclear. Germline V gives CDR1 GTSNPN, CDR2 SVGIG (reference sequence). The V gene lost 1 base and the J gene lost 2 bases, with 11 bases spanning the gap. The CDR3 length is 15 residues. The CDR3 nucleotides are TGTGCCTGGAGTGGGGCGGTATCCAACACCGGGGAGCTGTTTTTT. Its protein is CAWSGAVSNTGELFF.

The chain links TRBV5-1 to TRBJ2-3; TRBD2 is a possible D gene (6 bases). Trimming shortened V by 4 bases and J by 2 bases, and 20 bases separated the two germline ends. The germline CDR1 and CDR2 sequences are SGHRS and YFSETQ. This CDR3 region has 17 residues. DNA for the CDR3: TGCGCCAGCAGCCCAGGAAATAGCGGACCGTTCACAGATACGCAGTATTTT. This gives the protein CASSPGNSGPFTDTQYF.

This clonotype came up once. The chain carries TRBV27 and TRBJ2-1; possibly TRBD2 for D (6 bases). The CDR3 is 18 amino acids. V was pared by 2 bases and J by 5 bases, with 22 bases between. CDR1 MNHEY and CDR2 SMNVEV come from the germline V gene (reference sequence). This CDR3 reads CASSLRLGEKGGHNEQFF. CDR3 in DNA: TGTGCCAGCAGTTTACGACTAGGGGAGAAGGGTGGCCACAATGAGCAGTTCTTC.

The rearrangement uses TRBV29-1 and TRBJ2-1; possible D gene TRBD2, 6 bases. The V gene lost 7 bases and the J gene lost 7 bases, with 20 bases spanning the gap. Per germline, CDR1 SQVTM and CDR2 ANQGSEA. The CDR3 is 14 amino acids. CDR3 coding DNA: TGCAGCGGGTCTAGGGGAGGTAGGGAGAATGAGCAGTTCTTC. Protein sequence: CSGSRGGRENEQFF.

V gene TRBV6-2 or TRBV6-3 combines with J gene TRBJ2-4; 9 bases match TRBD1. Germline lookup yields CDR1 MNHEY and CDR2 SVGEGT. The CDR3 loop spans 16 amino acids. V lost 5 bases to trimming and J lost 3 bases; unmatched junction nucleotides: 8. Here the CDR3 DNA reads TGTGCCAGCAGTAGGACAGGGGCGGGTGGCAAAAACATTCAGTACTTC. Its protein is CASSRTGAGGKNIQYF.

This clonotype was detected many times. This chain links TRBV2 with TRBJ2-1; 9 nucleotides line up with TRBD2. This CDR3 is 16 amino acids long. Germline V gene sequence: CDR1 SNHLY, CDR2 FYNNEI. Unmatched junction bases numbered 11, after V lost 5 bases and J lost 6 bases. CDR3: CASSQDSGRIINEQFF. For the CDR3, the DNA is TGTGCCAGCAGTCAAGATAGCGGGAGAATTATCAATGAGCAGTTCTTC.

Remarks on this clonotype: A far larger clone is one base from this, pointing to a likely read error. The rearrangement links TRBV3-1 to TRBJ2-1; D perhaps matches TRBD1 (6 bases). Trimming pared 3 bases from V and 10 bases from J, leaving 22 bases between. This CDR3 is 16 amino acids long. The germline gives CDR1 LGHDT, CDR2 YNNKEL (reference sequence). The CDR3 region is CASSHDSVGAQNEQFF. CDR3 bases: TGTGCCAGCAGCCATGATTCGGTGGGGGCGCAAAACGAGCAGTTCTTC.

This clonotype was seen repeatedly, ten times or more. This chain joins TRBV11-2 and TRBJ2-5, with D tentatively TRBD1 or TRBD2 (6 bases each). The CDR3 spans 15 residues. Germline V gives CDR1 SGHAT, CDR2 FQNNGV. V gave up 2 bases and J gave up 5 bases, with 15 bases separating them. CDR3 amino acids: CASSLSGARSETQYF. CDR3 bases: TGTGCCAGCAGCTTATCGGGGGCGAGATCTGAGACCCAGTACTTC.

The V call is TRBV28, the J call TRBJ1-6; D is unresolved. V gave up 5 bases and J gave up 10 bases, with 9 bases separating them. Germline V gene data show CDR1 as MDHEN and CDR2 as SYDVKM. CDR3 length equals 12 residues. The CDR3 region is CASSIPFSPLHF. CDR3 DNA: TGTGCCAGCAGTATCCCCTTCTCACCCCTCCACTTT.

This clonotype was observed many times. The chain couples TRBV20-1 to TRBJ1-2, with D maybe TRBD1 (5 bases). V lost 5 bases to trimming and J lost 0 bases, with 10 bases between them. The CDR3 has 13 residues. Germline V lookup: CDR1 DFQATT, CDR2 SNEGSKA (reference sequence). CDR3 sequence reads: CSAYDSSNYGYTF. The CDR3 DNA is TGCAGTGCTTACGACAGTTCTAACTATGGCTACACCTTC.

In its sample, this clonotype was seen many times. The chain joins TRBV2 to TRBJ2-1, with D hard to call. In germline, CDR1 is SNHLY, CDR2 FYNNEI. V was trimmed by 5 bases and J by 7 bases, leaving 9 bases between them. This CDR3 has 12 amino acids. CDR3 bases: TGTGCCAGCAGTATACAAACAAATGAGCAGTTCTTC. Encoded protein: CASSIQTNEQFF.

This clonotype was detected ten times or more. The rearrangement uses TRBV12-3 or TRBV12-4 and TRBJ2-7, with 8 bases matching TRBD1. With V trimmed by 5 bases and J by 4 bases, 7 bases remained unmatched. This CDR3 comprises 14 residues. The CDR3 region has the DNA TGTGCCAGCAGTCCCCGGACAGGGTATTACGAGCAGTACTTC. Protein: CASSPRTGYYEQYF.

This chain uses TRBV12-5 with TRBJ1-1; TRBD1 might be the D (5 bases). The CDR3 length is 15 residues. CDR1 is LGHNT, CDR2 FRNRAP, per germline. The V and J ends lost 7 bases and 5 bases respectively, with 20 bases between them. Here the CDR3 DNA reads TGTGCTAGTGCTCCTGCTCGGGGGATGGGTACTGAAGCTTTCTTT. The encoded protein is CASAPARGMGTEAFF.

This clonotype was seen ten or more times. The rearrangement links TRBV2 to TRBJ2-7; D possibly corresponds to TRBD1 (5 bases). Trimming pared 5 bases from V and 6 bases from J, leaving 11 bases between. This CDR3 spans 12 amino acids. Looked up from germline, CDR1 is SNHLY and CDR2 is FYNNEI. CDR3 residues: CASSPTDTEQYF. CDR3 DNA sequence: TGTGCCAGCAGTCCGACAGATACCGAGCAGTACTTC.

This clonotype was counted many times. CDR3 DNA: TGCGCCAGCAGCTTTCGGACAGGGGCCCACTCCTACGAGCAGTACTTC. Translation: CASSFRTGAHSYEQYF. V usage is TRBV5-1 and J usage is TRBJ2-7; 9 nucleotides match TRBD1. Germline V gene sequence: CDR1 SGHRS, CDR2 YFSETQ. The CDR3 loop spans 16 amino acids. The V and J ends lost 2 bases and 0 bases, in that order; junction bases with no gene match: 6.

A few counts support this clonotype. This chain links TRBV28 with TRBJ2-7; the D gene is possibly TRBD2 (8 bases). This CDR3 has 16 residues. V lost 4 bases, J lost 2 bases, and 18 bases lay in between. Germline loops: CDR1 MDHEN, CDR2 SYDVKM. This CDR3 is CASSSFSGTATYEQYF. The DNA for the CDR3 is TGTGCCAGCAGTTCCTTTAGCGGGACAGCCACCTACGAGCAGTACTTC.

The chain links TRBV9 to TRBJ2-3, with 7 bases aligning to TRBD2. CDR1 SGDLS and CDR2 YYNGEE come from the germline V gene. After removal of 0 bases from V and 2 bases from J, the junction contained 9 bases not matched to a gene. This CDR3 has 17 residues. CDR3 DNA: TGTGCCAGCAGCGTAGTCTCGGGACTAACGTACACAGATACGCAGTATTTT. Translating gives CASSVVSGLTYTDTQYF.

This chain joins TRBV7-2 and TRBJ2-1; TRBD2 aligns across 10 bases. This CDR3 is built from 16 residues. J was trimmed by 7 bases and V by 1 base; bases with no gene match: 7. Germline loops: CDR1 SGHTA, CDR2 FQGNSA. DNA for the CDR3: TGTGCCAGCAGCTTAGGGCGAGCGGGAGGGGGGAATGAGCAGTTCTTC. Translating it yields CASSLGRAGGGNEQFF.

In this sample, this clonotype turned up many times. This chain links TRBV18 with TRBJ2-1, with unresolved D. This CDR3 spans 12 amino acids. Germline-derived CDR1 and CDR2 are KGHSH and LQKENI. Trimming took 3 bases from V and 12 from J, leaving 12 bases between them. CDR3 nucleotide sequence: TGTGCCAGCTCACCCCCTTTTGGGCGGCAGTTCTTC. This sequence encodes CASSPPFGRQFF.